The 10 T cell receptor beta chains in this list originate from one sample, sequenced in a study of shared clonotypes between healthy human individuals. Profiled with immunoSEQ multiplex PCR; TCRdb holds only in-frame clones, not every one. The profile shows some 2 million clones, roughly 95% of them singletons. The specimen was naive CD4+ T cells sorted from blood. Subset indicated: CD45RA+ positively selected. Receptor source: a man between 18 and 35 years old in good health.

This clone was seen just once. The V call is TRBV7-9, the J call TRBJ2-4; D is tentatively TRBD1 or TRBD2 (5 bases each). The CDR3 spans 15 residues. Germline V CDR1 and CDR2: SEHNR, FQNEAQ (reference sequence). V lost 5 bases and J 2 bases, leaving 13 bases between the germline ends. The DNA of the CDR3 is TGTGCCAGCAGCCCAGAGGGGTACCCCAAAAACATTCAGTACTTC. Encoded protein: CASSPEGYPKNIQYF.

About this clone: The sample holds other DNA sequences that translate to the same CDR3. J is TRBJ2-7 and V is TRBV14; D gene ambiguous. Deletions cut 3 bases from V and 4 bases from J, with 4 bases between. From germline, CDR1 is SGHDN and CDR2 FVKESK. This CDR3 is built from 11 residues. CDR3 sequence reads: CASSHTYEQYF. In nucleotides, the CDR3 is TGTGCCAGCAGCCACACTTACGAGCAGTACTTC.

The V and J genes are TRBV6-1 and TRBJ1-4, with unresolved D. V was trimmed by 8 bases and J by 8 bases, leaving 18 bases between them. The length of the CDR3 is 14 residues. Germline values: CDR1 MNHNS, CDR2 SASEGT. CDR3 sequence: CASSGNHLGEKLFF. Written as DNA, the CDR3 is TGTGCCAGCTCCGGGAACCACTTAGGGGAAAAACTGTTTTTT.

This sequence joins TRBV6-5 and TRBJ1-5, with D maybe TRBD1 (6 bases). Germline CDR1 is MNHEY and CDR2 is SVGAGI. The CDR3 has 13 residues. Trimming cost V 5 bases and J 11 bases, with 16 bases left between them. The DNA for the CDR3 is TGTGCCAGCAGTCGACAGGACGGGGGGACCCAGCATTTT. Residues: CASSRQDGGTQHF.

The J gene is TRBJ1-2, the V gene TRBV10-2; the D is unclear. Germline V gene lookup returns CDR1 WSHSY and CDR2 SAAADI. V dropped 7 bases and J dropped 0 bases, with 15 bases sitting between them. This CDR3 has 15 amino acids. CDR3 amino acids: CASTESNFANYGYTF. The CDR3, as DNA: TGCGCCAGCACCGAATCAAACTTCGCTAACTATGGCTACACCTTC.

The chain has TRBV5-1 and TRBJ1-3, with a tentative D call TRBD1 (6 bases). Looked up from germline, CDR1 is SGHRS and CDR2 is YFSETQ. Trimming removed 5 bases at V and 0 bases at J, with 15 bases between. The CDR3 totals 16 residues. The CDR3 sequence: CASSTAGAGSGNTIYF. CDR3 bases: TGCGCCAGCAGTACCGCGGGGGCCGGCTCTGGAAACACCATATATTTT.

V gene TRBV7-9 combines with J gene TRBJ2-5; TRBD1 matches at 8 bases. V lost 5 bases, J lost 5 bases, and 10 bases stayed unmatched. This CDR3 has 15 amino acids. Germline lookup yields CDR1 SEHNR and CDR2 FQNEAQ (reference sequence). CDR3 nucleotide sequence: TGTGCCAGCAGCCCAGGGGGACAGGCCGAGGAGACCCAGTACTTC. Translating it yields CASSPGGQAEETQYF. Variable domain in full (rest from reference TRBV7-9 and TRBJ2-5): DTGVSQNPRHKITKRGQNVTFRCDPISEHNRLYWYRQTLGQGPEFLTYFQNEAQLEKSRLLSDRFSAERPKGSFSTLEIQRTEQGDSAMYLCASSPGGQAEETQYFGPGTRLLVL.

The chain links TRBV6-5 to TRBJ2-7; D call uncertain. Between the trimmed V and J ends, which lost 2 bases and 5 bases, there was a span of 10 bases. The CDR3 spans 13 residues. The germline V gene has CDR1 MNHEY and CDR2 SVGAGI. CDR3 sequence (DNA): TGTGCCAGCAGTTACCCTTTTAAGGACGAGCAGTACTTC. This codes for CASSYPFKDEQYF.

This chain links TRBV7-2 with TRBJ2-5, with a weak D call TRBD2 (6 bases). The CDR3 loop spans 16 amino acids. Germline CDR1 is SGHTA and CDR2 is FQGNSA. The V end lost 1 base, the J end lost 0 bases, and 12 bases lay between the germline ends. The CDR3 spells CASSLDGGWYQETQYF. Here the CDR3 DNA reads TGTGCCAGCAGCTTAGACGGGGGATGGTACCAAGAGACCCAGTACTTC.

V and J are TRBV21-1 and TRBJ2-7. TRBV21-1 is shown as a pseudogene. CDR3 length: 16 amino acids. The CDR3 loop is CASSGKRDKYLGEQYF. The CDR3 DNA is TGTGCCAGCAGCGGGAAGAGAGATAAATATTTGGGCGAGCAGTACTTC.